This T cell receptor (beta chain) comes out of a study of cytomegalovirus exposure and HLA in healthy donors. Primers included in the PCR were 60 Vbeta and 13 Jbeta primers. Some clones are missing from TCRdb's copy, which holds only in-frame ones; the method was immunoSEQ multiplex PCR. Here the sample spans approximately 180,000 clones, roughly 78% being singletons. This receptor was taken from a woman aged 50 to 60 in good health and CMV-seropositive. Input material: PBMCs.

CDR3 protein: CASSEEGLPYEQYF. The CDR3 bases are TGTGCCAGCAGTGAAGAGGGGCTTCCCTACGAGCAGTACTTC. This chain connects TRBV2 to TRBJ2-7, with D possibly TRBD1 on 5 matching bases. The CDR3 is 14 amino acids. Germline values: CDR1 SNHLY, CDR2 FYNNEI. Trimming removed 1 base at V and 2 bases at J, with 9 bases between.